These 21 T cell receptor beta chains originate from one sample sequenced in a study of identical twins (dated by TCRdb to 2016 to 2017). The receptor library was made with 5' RACE. These reads were obtained on an Illumina HiSeq 2000. TCRdb passed the public sequencing reads through fastp at Q25 and MiXCR, retaining productive beta sequences. A single entry per CDR3 protein holds the most common genes and DNA from its merged rows. The sample table records 420,000 or so distinct CDR3 sequences; approximately 17% of these occur just once. Approximately 12% of the sample is in the top ten clones. Sequencing input: naive T cells sorted from blood. The cell subset or site tag for this specimen amounts to: cells isolated with a human naive T-cell isolation kit. The receptors come from a man over 45 in good health.

V is TRBV7-2 and J is TRBJ2-7; D is possibly TRBD1 or TRBD2 (5 bases each). The V and J ends lost 5 bases and 6 bases respectively, with 17 bases between them. The length of the CDR3 is 14 residues. CDR1 and CDR2 (germline): SGHTA, FQGNSA. The CDR3 DNA follows: TGTGCCAGCAGCGCCGGGAACCCAGGGTTCGAGCAGTACTTC. Translation: CASSAGNPGFEQYF.

There are many counts of this clonotype. The rearrangement joins TRBV5-6 to TRBJ2-7; D might be TRBD1 (6 bases). CDR3 size: 15 residues. The V gene lost 0 bases and the J gene lost 0 bases, with 10 bases spanning the gap. CDR1 is SGHDT and CDR2 is YYEEEE in the germline V gene. CDR3 region: CASSLETGFSYEQYF. The CDR3 DNA reads TGTGCCAGCAGCTTGGAAACAGGGTTCTCCTACGAGCAGTACTTC.

This chain connects TRBV4-3 to TRBJ2-1; 12 bases agree with TRBD2. Germline values: CDR1 LGHNA, CDR2 YSLEER. CDR3 length equals 19 residues. V shed 3 bases and J 8 bases; nucleotides not matched to a gene: 17. CDR3 bases: TGCGCCAGCAGCCACCGCGCCCGACTAGCGGGAGAAAGTTTCGATGAGCAGTTCTTC. Amino acids: CASSHRARLAGESFDEQFF.

In its sample, this clonotype was seen a few times. The chain combines TRBV9 with TRBJ2-3; 10 nucleotides line up with TRBD2. Germline CDR1 and CDR2: SGDLS and YYNGEE. Unmatched junction bases numbered 5, after V lost 0 bases and J lost 1 base. CDR3 size: 17 residues. Written as DNA, the CDR3 is TGTGCCAGCAGCGTAGGGGCTAGCGGGAGCGGCACAGATACGCAGTATTTT. It is translated as CASSVGASGSGTDTQYF. The entire variable domain, with the rest obtained from reference TRBV9 and TRBJ2-3, is as follows: DSGVTQTPKHLITATGQRVTLRCSPRSGDLSVYWYQQSLDQGLQFLIQYYNGEERAKGNILERFSAQQFPDLHSELNLSSLELGDSALYFCASSVGASGSGTDTQYFGPGTRLTVL.

This clonotype was seen ten or more times. The rearrangement uses TRBV7-2 and TRBJ2-1; perhaps D is TRBD1 or TRBD2 (5 bases each). Germline assignment: CDR1 SGHTA and CDR2 FQGNSA. CDR3 size: 13 residues. With 5 bases removed from V and 4 bases from J, the gap between germline ends came to 9 bases. CDR3 bases: TGTGCCAGCAGCACGGGACCGTACAATGAGCAGTTCTTC. As protein: CASSTGPYNEQFF.

This clonotype was recorded at least ten times. The rearrangement links TRBV20-1 to TRBJ1-2, with D uncertain. The CDR3 is 16 amino acids. Germline CDR1 DFQATT, CDR2 SNEGSKA (reference sequence). The germline V and J ends were trimmed by 1 base and 0 bases, with 15 bases remaining between them. The CDR3, as DNA: TGCAGTGCTAGAGCCGTTCAGCCGGGAGCTAACTATGGCTACACCTTC. This encodes CSARAVQPGANYGYTF.

There are a few counts of this clonotype. This chain uses TRBV9 with TRBJ2-1; TRBD2 aligns across 7 bases. The germline V gene encodes CDR1 SGDLS and CDR2 YYNGEE. This CDR3 is built from 16 residues. The V gene end was trimmed by 0 bases and the J gene end by 7 bases; junction bases not matched to a gene: 10. CDR3 nucleotide sequence: TGTGCCAGCAGCGTAGCGGTGGGAGGGTTCGGGAATGAGCAGTTCTTC. Residues: CASSVAVGGFGNEQFF.

This clonotype has just one count. Being one base from a much bigger clone, this may be a read error. The CDR3 ends on some other residue instead of the conserved phenylalanine or tryptophan, so this is likely a read error. This rearrangement joins TRBV29-1 to TRBJ2-7; the match to TRBD1 covers 8 bases. The V gene's germline CDR1 is SQVTM and CDR2 ANQGSEA. The junction had 5 bases not matched to a gene; V was cut back by 7 bases and J by 3 bases. This CDR3 is 12 amino acids long. CDR3 region: CSAPDRGYEQYL. CDR3 coding DNA: TGCAGCGCCCCAGACAGGGGCTACGAGCAGTACCTC.

V gene TRBV21-1 combines with J gene TRBJ1-5; TRBD1, the table's D call, was not compared with the DNA. TRBV21-1 constitutes a pseudogene. The CDR3 spans 15 residues. Written as DNA, the CDR3 is TGTGCCAGCAGCAACGGAAGGGGAGCACATCAGCCCCAGCATTTT. It yields the protein CASSNGRGAHQPQHF.

This clonotype was detected only once. The chain recombines TRBV28 with TRBJ2-7; 11 bases agree with TRBD1. V shed 8 bases and J 3 bases; nucleotides not matched to a gene: 3. CDR1 is MDHEN and CDR2 is SYDVKM in the germline V gene. This CDR3 contains 13 residues. The DNA of the CDR3 is TGTGCCAGCCTTGGGACAGGGGGCTACGAGCAGTACTTC. This codes for CASLGTGGYEQYF.

At least ten counts were recorded for this clonotype. The J gene is TRBJ2-2, the V gene TRBV25-1; a possible D gene is TRBD1 (5 bases). The germline V gene has CDR1 MGHDK and CDR2 SYGVNS. Trimming removed 4 bases from V and 0 bases from J, with 6 bases in between. The CDR3 is made up of 14 amino acids. The CDR3 reads CASSAGSNTGELFF. The CDR3 DNA follows: TGTGCCAGCAGTGCAGGGTCGAACACCGGGGAGCTGTTTTTT.

The V gene is TRBV15, the J gene TRBJ1-1; no clear D gene. This CDR3 spans 13 amino acids. The ends were cut back, 4 bases at V and 7 bases at J, with 13 bases in the middle. Germline V gene data show CDR1 as LNHNV and CDR2 as YYDKDF (reference sequence). The CDR3 DNA is TGTGCCACCAGCACCCCCCTGGGTGGTGAAGCTTTCTTT. Its translation is CATSTPLGGEAFF.

This clonotype was found a few times. V usage is TRBV20-1 and J usage is TRBJ2-3; TRBD2 matches 9 bases. V lost 6 bases to trimming and J lost 0 bases; unmatched junction nucleotides: 13. CDR1 is DFQATT, CDR2 SNEGSKA, per germline (reference sequence). This CDR3 is built from 17 residues. This chain's CDR3 is CSATPGLASPSTDTQYF. CDR3 nucleotides: TGCAGTGCAACTCCGGGACTAGCCTCTCCTAGCACAGATACGCAGTATTTT.

This clonotype has a count of ten or more. The V gene is TRBV28, the J gene TRBJ2-5; no clear D gene. The CDR3 runs 10 residues. The ends were cut back, 9 bases at V and 5 bases at J, with 7 bases in the middle. CDR1 is MDHEN, CDR2 SYDVKM, per germline. The CDR3 sequence is CARENETQYF. CDR3 in DNA: TGTGCCAGGGAGAACGAGACCCAGTACTTC. The entire variable domain, with the rest obtained from reference TRBV28 and TRBJ2-5, is as follows: DVKVTQSSRYLVKRTGEKVFLECVQDMDHENMFWYRQDPGLGLRLIYFSYDVKMKEKGDIPEGYSVSREKKERFSLILESASTNQTSMYLCARENETQYFGPGTRLLVL.

V is TRBV10-3 and J is TRBJ2-7, with 10 bases matching TRBD2. This CDR3 has 19 residues. V was pared by 6 bases and J by 3 bases, with 20 bases of the junction left unmatched. The germline CDR1 and CDR2 sequences are ENHRY and SYGVKD. CDR3 nucleotide sequence: TGTGCCATCAGACGGGGAGGGGAGAAGCGGGAGGGCTCATACTACGAGCAGTACTTC. Amino acid sequence: CAIRRGGEKREGSYYEQYF.

This clonotype was recorded many times. The V gene is TRBV4-2, the J gene TRBJ1-5; D is uncertain. Germline CDR1 LGHNA, CDR2 YNFKEQ. Between the trimmed V and J ends, which lost 4 bases and 2 bases, there was a span of 12 bases. There are 15 residues in the CDR3. The CDR3 DNA follows: TGTGCCAGCAGCCCCGGGAGGGCGGGCAATCAGCCCCAGCATTTT. Translated, it gives CASSPGRAGNQPQHF.

The gene calls are TRBV12-3 or TRBV12-4 and TRBJ2-4; a possible D gene is TRBD1 (6 bases). The germline V and J ends were trimmed by 7 bases and 15 bases, with 25 bases remaining between them. The CDR3 has 14 residues. The CDR3 sequence: CASKPDRGTSPLYF. Here the CDR3 DNA reads TGTGCCAGCAAACCAGATAGGGGGACATCGCCTCTGTACTTC.

The chain has TRBV6-5 and TRBJ2-3; 11 nucleotides match TRBD1. The CDR3 runs to 15 residues. CDR1 MNHEY and CDR2 SVGAGI come from the germline V gene. Trimming took 4 bases from V and 4 from J; bases not matched to a gene: 4. In DNA form, the CDR3 reads TGTGCCAGCAGTTCGGGACAGGGGGTGGCAGATACGCAGTATTTT. Translated, it gives CASSSGQGVADTQYF.

This chain links TRBV28 with TRBJ2-1; TRBD1 is a possible D gene (6 bases). The CDR3 extends over 18 amino acids. Trimming removed 6 bases from V and 2 bases from J, with 23 bases in between. Germline CDR1 MDHEN, CDR2 SYDVKM. CDR3 loop: CASSPRGGGSFPYNEQFF. CDR3 nucleotide sequence: TGTGCCAGCAGCCCCAGGGGTGGCGGTTCTTTCCCCTACAATGAGCAGTTCTTC.

This clonotype was seen ten or more times. The rearrangement uses TRBV7-9 and TRBJ1-2, with D perhaps matching TRBD1 (5 bases). Germline CDR1 and CDR2: SEHNR and FQNEAQ (reference sequence). V shed 5 bases and J shed 1 base, with 11 bases lying between them. The CDR3 runs 14 residues. In DNA, the CDR3 is TGTGCCAGCAGCCCTGGGACTGTTAACTATGGCTACACCTTC. Translating it yields CASSPGTVNYGYTF.

This clonotype showed up many times. The rearrangement links TRBV6-5 to TRBJ2-1, with 8 bases that match TRBD2. The CDR3 extends over 15 amino acids. Trimming removed 2 bases from V and 5 bases from J; junction bases left unmatched: 5. Germline-derived CDR1 and CDR2 are MNHEY and SVGAGI. CDR3 nucleotides: TGTGCCAGCAGTTACGAGACTAGCGCGAACAATGAGCAGTTCTTC. Amino acid sequence: CASSYETSANNEQFF.